This T cell receptor beta chain is from a study of CD8+ T cells in alopecia areata. For the study at large: Tofacitinib ran 6 to 18 months, followed by 6 months off drug.

Looked up from germline, CDR1 is MGHDK and CDR2 is SYGVNS. This CDR3 comprises 14 residues. V lost 3 bases to trimming and J lost 4 bases, with 12 bases between them. This clone has at least ten counts. After isolation, RNA underwent reverse transcription to generate cDNA as the sequencing template. Produced via immunoSEQ multiplex PCR; TCRdb's table is partial and in-frame only. The sample includes under 350,000 clones, 55% to 70% of them seen just once. Treatment defined: oral pan-JAK inhibitor, 5-10 mg twice daily. The genes are TRBV25-1 and TRBJ1-2, with a weak D call TRBD1 (5 bases). The material sequenced was CD4+ T cells sorted from blood, taken at week 24, from a patient treated with tofacitinib. This receptor was obtained from a human donor with alopecia areata. CDR3 nucleotide sequence: TGTGCCAGCAGTGAGTCAGGGAGAGGCTATGGCTACACCTTC. This gives the protein CASSESGRGYGYTF.